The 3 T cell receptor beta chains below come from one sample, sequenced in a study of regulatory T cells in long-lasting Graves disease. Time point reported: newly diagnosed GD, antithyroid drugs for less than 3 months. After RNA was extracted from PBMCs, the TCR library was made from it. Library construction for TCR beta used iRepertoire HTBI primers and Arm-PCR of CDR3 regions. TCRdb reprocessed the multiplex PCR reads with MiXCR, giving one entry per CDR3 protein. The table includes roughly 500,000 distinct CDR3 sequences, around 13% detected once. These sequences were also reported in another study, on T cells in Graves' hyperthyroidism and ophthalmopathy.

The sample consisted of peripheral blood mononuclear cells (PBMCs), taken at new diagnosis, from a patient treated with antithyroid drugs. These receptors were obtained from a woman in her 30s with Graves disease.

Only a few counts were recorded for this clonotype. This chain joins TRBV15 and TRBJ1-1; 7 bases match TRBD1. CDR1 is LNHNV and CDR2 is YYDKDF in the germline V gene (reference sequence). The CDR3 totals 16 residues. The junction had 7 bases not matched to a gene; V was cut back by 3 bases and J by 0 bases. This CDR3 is CATSRHRQGVNTEAFF. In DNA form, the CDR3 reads TGTGCCACCAGCAGGCACCGTCAGGGGGTGAACACTGAAGCTTTCTTT.

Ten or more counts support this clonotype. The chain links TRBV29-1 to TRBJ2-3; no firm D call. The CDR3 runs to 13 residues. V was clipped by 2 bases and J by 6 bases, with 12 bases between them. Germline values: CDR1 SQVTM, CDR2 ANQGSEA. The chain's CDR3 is CSVEPDGPDTQYF. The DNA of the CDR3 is TGCAGCGTTGAACCGGACGGCCCGGATACGCAGTATTTT.

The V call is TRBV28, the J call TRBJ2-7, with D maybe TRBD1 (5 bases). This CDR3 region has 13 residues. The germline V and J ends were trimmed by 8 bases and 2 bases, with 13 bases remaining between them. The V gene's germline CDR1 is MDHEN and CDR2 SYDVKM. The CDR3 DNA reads TGTGCCAGCGGATTGCTAGGGGCCTACGAGCAGTACTTC. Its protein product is CASGLLGAYEQYF.